This TCR beta chain is drawn from a study of cytomegalovirus exposure and HLA in healthy donors. Findings and caveats of the study: As a later analysis revealed, the rate of TCR association differed by HLA locus, with DRB1 most and HLA-C fewest. According to a later analysis, donors in an Asian-associated ancestry cluster reportedly had fewer N-insertions than the roughly 720-donor mean.

This clone has a handful of counts. The antigen is undetermined. Nominally healthy donors were sampled, though unrecorded immune exposures were likely. Amplification used 60 Vbeta primers and 13 Jbeta primers. Here immunoSEQ multiplex PCR was the method, and the copy in TCRdb shows in-frame clones only, minus some. The data show approximately 120,000 clones, roughly 74% seen once. The V gene end was trimmed by 4 bases and the J gene end by 6 bases; junction bases not matched to a gene: 6. The CDR3 is 13 amino acids. Per germline, CDR1 SGHRS and CDR2 YFSETQ. The TCR originated in a woman between 50 and 59 years old in good health and CMV-seropositive. The chain carries TRBV5-1 and TRBJ1-2; TRBD1 agrees at 7 bases. The sample was PBMCs. CDR3 sequence: CASSLRTGDGYTF. The DNA of the CDR3 is TGCGCCAGCAGCCTGCGGACAGGCGATGGCTACACCTTC. The full variable domain, rest sourced from reference TRBV5-1 and TRBJ1-2, is KAGVTQTPRYLIKTRGQQVTLSCSPISGHRSVSWYQQTPGQGLQFLFEYFSETQRNKGNFPGRFSGRQFSNSRSEMNVSTLELGDSALYLCASSLRTGDGYTFGSGTRLTVV.